These 32 T cell receptor beta chains came from one sample sequenced in a study of T-cell reconstitution after alpha-beta-depleted transplantation in children. Preparing the TCRbeta library involved the use of unique molecular identifiers. Each CDR3 protein is one row after TCRdb ran MiXCR on the PCR reads. Of some 200,000 distinct CDR3 sequences in the sample, around 9.9% are singletons; the top ten hold approximately 30%. The sample consisted of PBMCs, taken before TCRalphabeta/CD19-depleted stem cell transplant. The receptors come from a child under three years old with acute myeloid leukemia, due to receive a stem cell transplant.

This clonotype occurred many times. The chain combines TRBV4-2 with TRBJ2-1, with D possibly matching TRBD1 (5 bases). The CDR3 has 17 amino acids. Germline V lookup: CDR1 LGHNA, CDR2 YNFKEQ. V lost 4 bases to trimming and J lost 8 bases, with 24 bases between them. CDR3 nucleotide sequence: TGTGCCAGCAGCCTGGGTTTATGGGGCAGGGCTGGGGATGAGCAGTTCTTC. It codes for CASSLGLWGRAGDEQFF.

Notes on this clonotype: Since a much larger clone is just one base distant, this may be a read error. The gene calls are TRBV5-1 and TRBJ1-2; D unclear. The V end was cut by 4 bases, the J end by 12 bases, with 19 bases between. There are 13 residues in the CDR3. Germline CDR1 and CDR2: SGHRS and YFSETQ. CDR3 region: CASSRGPQEGHTF. CDR3 DNA: TGCGCCAGCAGCCGAGGGCCCCAGGAAGGCCACACCTTC.

This clonotype came up many times. The CDR3 reads CASSEVRADTQYF. CDR3 DNA sequence: TGTGCCAGCAGTGAAGTAAGAGCAGATACGCAGTATTTT. The chain is built from TRBV6-1 and TRBJ2-3; D uncertain. Germline CDR1 and CDR2: MNHNS and SASEGT. This CDR3 contains 13 residues. V dropped 1 base and J dropped 4 bases, with 6 bases sitting between them.

There are many counts of this clonotype. V is TRBV6-2 or TRBV6-3 and J is TRBJ1-2; D unclear. With 3 bases removed from V and 2 bases from J, the gap between germline ends came to 10 bases. CDR1 MNHEY and CDR2 SVGEGT come from the germline V gene. There are 14 residues in the CDR3. The CDR3 bases are TGTGCCAGCAGTTATGACGGGTACAACTATGGCTACACCTTC. Translated: CASSYDGYNYGYTF.

This clonotype appeared many times. This chain connects TRBV18 to TRBJ2-3, with D perhaps matching TRBD1 (5 bases). The CDR3 length is 13 residues. The V end was cut by 3 bases, the J end by 2 bases, with 6 bases between. The germline V gene has CDR1 KGHSH and CDR2 LQKENI. CDR3 sequence: CASSPDNTDTQYF. CDR3 nucleotide sequence: TGTGCCAGCTCACCGGACAACACAGATACGCAGTATTTT. The whole variable domain, filled in from reference TRBV18 and TRBJ2-3, reads NAGVMQNPRHLVRRRGQEARLRCSPMKGHSHVYWYRQLPEEGLKFMVYLQKENIIDESGMPKERFSAEFPKEGPSILRIQQVVRGDSAAYFCASSPDNTDTQYFGPGTRLTVL.

The sample holds many counts of this clonotype. The chain links TRBV5-1 to TRBJ2-3; TRBD2 agrees at 8 bases. This CDR3 region has 17 residues. Germline CDR1 is SGHRS and CDR2 is YFSETQ. Unmatched junction bases numbered 9, after V lost 1 base and J lost 2 bases. The CDR3 DNA sequence: TGCGCCAGCAGCTTGAGGCCACTAGCGGAGCCCACAGATACGCAGTATTTT. Amino acid sequence: CASSLRPLAEPTDTQYF.

This clonotype was seen only a few times. This chain connects TRBV6-1 to TRBJ1-1; 9 bases line up with TRBD1. This CDR3 region has 13 residues. With 2 bases clipped from V and 11 bases from J, the junction kept 6 bases outside the gene matches. The germline V gene encodes CDR1 MNHNS and CDR2 SASEGT. As DNA, the CDR3 is TGTGCCAGCAGTGAACACAGGGGGCTAGGGGCTTTCTTT. Protein: CASSEHRGLGAFF.

This clonotype was seen many times. CDR3 nucleotide sequence: TGCAGTGCTAGAGATCAGGGACTACACAATGAGCAGTTCTTC. This translates into CSARDQGLHNEQFF. The chain employs TRBV20-1 and TRBJ2-1; 7 bases align to TRBD2. The V and J ends lost 0 bases and 5 bases, in that order; junction bases with no gene match: 4. CDR1 DFQATT and CDR2 SNEGSKA come from the germline V gene (reference sequence). The CDR3 runs 14 residues.

This clonotype turned up a few times. The V call is TRBV7-9, the J call TRBJ2-5; D unresolved. The germline V and J ends were trimmed by 1 base and 5 bases, with 8 bases remaining between them. The CDR3 loop spans 13 amino acids. The V gene's germline CDR1 is SEHNR and CDR2 FQNEAQ (reference sequence). The CDR3 reads CASSLGPGETQYF. DNA of the CDR3: TGTGCCAGCAGCTTAGGACCTGGGGAGACCCAGTACTTC.

This clonotype was seen many times. The chain combines TRBV6-2 or TRBV6-3 with TRBJ2-7, with 10 bases matching TRBD1. This CDR3 is built from 15 residues. Germline CDR1 is MNHEY and CDR2 is SVGEGT. J gave up 4 bases and V 2 bases, and 5 bases lay outside the gene matches. As DNA, the CDR3 is TGTGCCAGCAGTTACGCCGACAGGGGGCCATACGAGCAGTACTTC. The encoded protein is CASSYADRGPYEQYF.

This clonotype was picked up many times. The rearrangement uses TRBV5-1 and TRBJ2-3; a weak D match, TRBD2 (7 bases). This CDR3 spans 14 amino acids. Germline-derived CDR1 and CDR2 are SGHRS and YFSETQ. With 3 bases removed from V and 2 bases from J, the gap between germline ends came to 10 bases. CDR3 coding DNA: TGCGCCAGCAGCTGGGCGGGGGCCACAGATACGCAGTATTTT. Encoded protein: CASSWAGATDTQYF.

In its sample, this clonotype was seen many times. This chain links TRBV6-1 with TRBJ2-3; 7 bases are a match to TRBD2. The CDR3 spans 15 residues. Germline CDR1 reads MNHNS; CDR2 reads SASEGT. The trim removed 4 bases at V and 2 bases at J, leaving 6 bases unmatched. CDR3 residues: CASSALAAFTDTQYF. CDR3 DNA: TGTGCCAGCAGTGCCCTAGCGGCCTTCACAGATACGCAGTATTTT.

This clonotype has just a few counts. The V call is TRBV18, the J call TRBJ1-5; no firm D call. V dropped 3 bases and J dropped 2 bases, with 14 bases sitting between them. The CDR3 totals 16 residues. Per germline, CDR1 KGHSH and CDR2 LQKENI. In DNA form, the CDR3 reads TGTGCCAGCTCACCGCAAGGAGGCAGCCGCAATCAGCCCCAGCATTTT. Protein sequence: CASSPQGGSRNQPQHF.

At least ten counts were recorded for this clonotype. The chain employs TRBV7-8 and TRBJ1-2; 9 bases match TRBD1. The junction had 9 bases not matched to a gene; V was cut back by 4 bases and J by 6 bases. CDR3 length: 15 residues. Germline V gene lookup returns CDR1 SGHVS and CDR2 FQNEAQ. The CDR3 protein is CASSWDRVVNDGYTF. The CDR3 bases are TGTGCCAGCAGCTGGGACAGGGTGGTAAATGATGGCTACACCTTC.

The sample holds many counts of this clonotype. The rearrangement links TRBV24-1 to TRBJ2-7; 8 bases match TRBD2. J was trimmed by 2 bases and V by 4 bases; bases with no gene match: 3. This CDR3 has 14 amino acids. Germline loops: CDR1 KGHDR, CDR2 SFDVKD. The CDR3 spells CATSEGSGAYEQYF. CDR3 nucleotide sequence: TGTGCCACCAGTGAAGGTAGCGGGGCCTACGAGCAGTACTTC.

The chain's CDR3 is CASTPLSGSDNEQFF. The CDR3 DNA sequence: TGTGCCAGCACCCCATTGAGCGGGAGCGACAATGAGCAGTTCTTC. V usage is TRBV11-2 and J usage is TRBJ2-1; 8 nucleotides align to TRBD2. CDR1 is SGHAT and CDR2 is FQNNGV in the germline V gene. CDR3 length equals 15 residues. V shed 7 bases and J 5 bases; nucleotides not matched to a gene: 10.

This clonotype has a count of ten or more. The chain links TRBV7-2 to TRBJ2-1; D is possibly TRBD1 (5 bases). Trimming took 4 bases from V and 8 from J, leaving 18 bases between them. The CDR3 has 15 amino acids. The germline V gene encodes CDR1 SGHTA and CDR2 FQGNSA. CDR3 amino acids: CASSYVRWQGDEQFF. The CDR3 DNA follows: TGTGCCAGCAGCTATGTTAGGTGGCAGGGCGATGAGCAGTTCTTC. Drawing the rest from reference TRBV7-2 and TRBJ2-1, the complete variable domain is GAGVSQSPSNKVTEKGKDVELRCDPISGHTALYWYRQSLGQGLEFLIYFQGNSAPDKSGLPSDRFSAERTGGSVSTLTIQRTQQEDSAVYLCASSYVRWQGDEQFFGPGTRLTVL.

This clonotype was detected many times. The chain joins TRBV21-1 to TRBJ2-5; no DNA check was done on the table's D call, TRBD2. TRBV21-1 is assigned pseudogene status. The CDR3 has 14 amino acids. The CDR3 DNA follows: TGTGCCAGCAGCACCCGACTAGTCGACCAGACCCAGTACTTC. Translation gives CASSTRLVDQTQYF.

Many counts were recorded for this clonotype. The CDR3 here is CASRIQGPEAFF. The CDR3 DNA reads as TGTGCCAGCAGGATCCAGGGACCTGAAGCTTTCTTT. The chain joins TRBV12-3 or TRBV12-4 to TRBJ1-1; D possibly corresponds to TRBD1 (5 bases). The V end was cut by 6 bases, the J end by 6 bases, with 11 bases between. The CDR3 runs 12 residues.

About this clonotype: A read error may be the cause here, since a much bigger clone is one base away. The chain recombines TRBV2 with TRBJ2-5; tentative D call: TRBD2 (6 bases). Germline V lookup: CDR1 SNHLY, CDR2 FYNNEI. The length of the CDR3 is 13 residues. The ends were cut back, 5 bases at V and 4 bases at J, with 11 bases in the middle. Here the CDR3 reads CASSKIGGETQYF. The CDR3 region has the DNA TGTGCCAGCAGTAAAATCGGGGGAGAGACCCAGTACTTC.

The table lists this clonotype with many counts. V usage is TRBV20-1 and J usage is TRBJ1-1, with no clear D. CDR1 and CDR2 (germline): DFQATT, SNEGSKA (reference sequence). This CDR3 comprises 11 residues. CDR3 amino acids: CSSRRNTEAFF. CDR3 nucleotide sequence: TGCAGCTCCAGGAGGAACACTGAAGCTTTCTTT.

The J gene is TRBJ2-1, the V gene TRBV5-1; TRBD1 matches at 10 bases. Trimming at V came to 4 bases and at J to 6 bases, leaving 13 bases not matched to a gene. This CDR3 is 17 amino acids long. CDR1 and CDR2 (germline): SGHRS, YFSETQ. CDR3 DNA: TGCGCCAGCAGCATGACGCCGGGACAGGGGAGGAGCAATGAGCAGTTCTTC. Protein: CASSMTPGQGRSNEQFF.

This clonotype was detected many times. This chain uses TRBV12-3 or TRBV12-4 with TRBJ1-1, with D perhaps TRBD1 (5 bases). The V gene lost 3 bases and the J gene lost 1 base, with 9 bases spanning the gap. The CDR3 has 14 amino acids. For the CDR3, the DNA is TGTGCCAGCAGTTTCGGACACCAGAACACTGAAGCTTTCTTT. Amino acid sequence: CASSFGHQNTEAFF.

This clonotype has ten or more counts. V is TRBV5-1 and J is TRBJ2-7; D may be TRBD1 (6 bases). The germline V gene has CDR1 SGHRS and CDR2 YFSETQ. This CDR3 contains 14 residues. Deletions cut 7 bases from V and 7 bases from J, with 21 bases between. CDR3 nucleotide sequence: TGCGCCAGCGAAGCAACAGGGAATAGTTTGGAGCAGTACTTC. It specifies CASEATGNSLEQYF.

This clonotype was counted at least ten times. The junction does not match germline at one end; this may be a read error. This rearrangement joins TRBV20-1 to TRBJ2-5; TRBD2 agrees at 13 bases. The CDR3 sequence is 14 residues long. Germline loops: CDR1 DFQATT, CDR2 SNEGSKA (reference sequence). CDR3 coding DNA: TGCAGTGCCAGAGGACTAGCGGGAGTGGAGACCCAGTACTTC. The encoded protein is CSARGLAGVETQYF.

There are many counts of this clonotype. This chain links TRBV5-1 with TRBJ2-5; weak D call: TRBD1 (7 bases). V was clipped by 3 bases and J by 4 bases, with 19 bases between them. The germline V gene encodes CDR1 SGHRS and CDR2 YFSETQ. The CDR3 extends over 16 amino acids. The DNA of the CDR3 is TGCGCCAGCAGCTACAGACAGGGAGGTCTGGGAGAGACCCAGTACTTC. Amino acids: CASSYRQGGLGETQYF.

The sample holds a few counts of this clonotype. V gene TRBV20-1 combines with J gene TRBJ2-2; D unresolved. Germline loops: CDR1 DFQATT, CDR2 SNEGSKA (reference sequence). V dropped 3 bases and J dropped 3 bases, with 11 bases sitting between them. This CDR3 has 14 amino acids. The CDR3 nucleotides read TGCAGTGCTAGTGTCCAGCCGTACACCGGGGAGCTGTTTTTT. Protein product: CSASVQPYTGELFF.

This sequence joins TRBV20-1 and TRBJ2-5, with TRBD1 matching over 7 bases. The V segment lost 5 bases and the J segment 2 bases; nucleotides outside the gene matches: 17. Germline CDR1 and CDR2: DFQATT and SNEGSKA (reference sequence). This CDR3 is built from 17 residues. The CDR3 bases are TGCAGTGCTCTCCGGACAGGAATAATCCTCCTTCAAGAGACCCAGTACTTC. Protein product: CSALRTGIILLQETQYF.

Of note for this clonotype: The junction does not match germline at one end; this may be a read error. This chain connects TRBV19 to TRBJ1-4; D call uncertain. The CDR3 totals 15 residues. Germline CDR1 and CDR2: LNHDA and SQIVND (reference sequence). CDR3 protein: CANSIWRSGDEKLFF. The CDR3 nucleotides are TGTGCCAATAGTATCTGGCGGTCCGGGGATGAAAAACTGTTTTTT.

This clonotype was picked up many times. CDR3 loop: CASSPDANYGYTF. DNA of the CDR3: TGTGCCAGCAGTCCGGACGCGAACTATGGCTACACCTTC. The chain uses TRBV12-3 or TRBV12-4 and TRBJ1-2; D gene ambiguous. Trimming shortened V by 5 bases and J by 2 bases, and 9 bases separated the two germline ends. CDR3 length: 13 amino acids.

This clonotype has ten or more counts. This rearrangement joins TRBV24-1 to TRBJ2-7, with 7 bases fitting TRBD1. CDR3 length: 13 amino acids. The trim removed 7 bases at V and 0 bases at J, leaving 2 bases unmatched. The germline CDR1 and CDR2 sequences are KGHDR and SFDVKD. The CDR3, as DNA: TGTGCCACCAGCAGACAGGGCTCCTACGAGCAGTACTTC. Translation gives CATSRQGSYEQYF.

Ten or more counts support this clonotype. The chain recombines TRBV28 with TRBJ2-3; no clear D gene. This CDR3 region has 14 residues. V was pared by 4 bases and J by 2 bases, with 10 bases between. In germline, CDR1 is MDHEN, CDR2 SYDVKM. CDR3 residues: CASSSRLHTDTQYF. The DNA for the CDR3 is TGTGCCAGCAGTTCGCGGCTGCACACAGATACGCAGTATTTT.